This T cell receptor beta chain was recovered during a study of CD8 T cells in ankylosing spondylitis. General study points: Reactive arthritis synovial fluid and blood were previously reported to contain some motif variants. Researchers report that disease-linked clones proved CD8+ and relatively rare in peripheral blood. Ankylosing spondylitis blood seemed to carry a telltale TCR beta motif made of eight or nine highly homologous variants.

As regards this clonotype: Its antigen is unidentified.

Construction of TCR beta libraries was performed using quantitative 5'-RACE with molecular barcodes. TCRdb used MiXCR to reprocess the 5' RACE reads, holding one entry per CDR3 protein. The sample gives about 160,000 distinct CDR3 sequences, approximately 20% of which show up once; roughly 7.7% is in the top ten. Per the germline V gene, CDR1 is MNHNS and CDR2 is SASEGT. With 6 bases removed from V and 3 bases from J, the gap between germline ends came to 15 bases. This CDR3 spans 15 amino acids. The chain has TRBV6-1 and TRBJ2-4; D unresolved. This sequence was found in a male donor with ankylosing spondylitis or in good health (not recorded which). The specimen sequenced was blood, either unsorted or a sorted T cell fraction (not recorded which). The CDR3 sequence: CASRSGAVGKNIQYF. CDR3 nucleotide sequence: TGTGCCAGCAGGAGTGGAGCCGTTGGCAAAAACATTCAGTACTTC.